This T cell receptor beta chain was recorded in a study of blood T cell repertoires in COVID-19. Study background: Italy, Spain and the United States were the sources of the convalescent and acute COVID-19 samples. In each case, the material was cDNA or gDNA derived from T cells, B-cell-depleted T cells, or PBMCs.

Assay used: immunoSEQ multiplex PCR; TCRdb lists only in-frame clones, some missing. This sample has about 230,000 clones; about 85% occur once, and the top ten carry roughly 12%. This receptor was taken from a woman in her late teens or twenties who had recovered from COVID-19. Specimen: peripheral blood.

The CDR3 nucleotides read TGCGCCAGCATGCCGGGGCGGGAGGATCTTGAGCAGTTCTTC. This gives the protein CASMPGREDLEQFF. The chain employs TRBV5-1 and TRBJ2-1; TRBD2 aligns across 8 bases. This CDR3 is built from 14 residues. The V segment lost 6 bases and the J segment 9 bases; nucleotides outside the gene matches: 11. Germline V gene data show CDR1 as SGHRS and CDR2 as YFSETQ.